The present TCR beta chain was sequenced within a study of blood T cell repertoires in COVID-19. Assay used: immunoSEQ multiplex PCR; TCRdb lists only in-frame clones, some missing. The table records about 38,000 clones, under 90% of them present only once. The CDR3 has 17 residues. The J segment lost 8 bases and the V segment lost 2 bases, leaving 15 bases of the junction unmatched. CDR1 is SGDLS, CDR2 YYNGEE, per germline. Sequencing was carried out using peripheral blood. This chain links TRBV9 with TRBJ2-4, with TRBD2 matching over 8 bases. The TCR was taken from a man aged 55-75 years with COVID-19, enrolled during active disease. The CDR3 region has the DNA TGTGCCAGCAGCGTTGGGGGCGATAGCGGGAAACGGGACATTCAGTACTTC. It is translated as CASSVGGDSGKRDIQYF.